This T cell receptor beta chain was recovered during a study of T cells after posttransplantation cyclophosphamide. The assay was immunoSEQ multiplex PCR, and TCRdb's table has in-frame clones only and misses some. The repertoire consists of more than 20,000 clones, with approximately 85% occurring once and the leading ten covering roughly 6.3%. The germline V gene has CDR1 SNHLY and CDR2 FYNNEI. The CDR3 spans 12 residues. Trimming stripped 8 bases from V and 6 bases from J, with 10 bases between. Study-wide points: Blood and skin or GI T cell repertoires showed limited TRB overlap.

For this clone: Its antigen is not identified.

The receptor was isolated from a woman aged 60 to 75 with a blood cancer, CMV-positive, and with a related stem cell donor. The source material was PBMCs. The chain carries TRBV2 and TRBJ2-2; weak D call: TRBD2 (5 bases). For the CDR3, the DNA is TGTGCCAGCTCGTTCGGGGCCGGGGAGCTGTTTTTT. Amino acid sequence: CASSFGAGELFF.